The T cell receptor (beta chain) described here comes from a study of control samples from healthy donors and cancer patients. Per the germline V gene, CDR1 is SGHRS and CDR2 is YFSETQ. This CDR3 has 16 residues. V shed 0 bases and J shed 1 base, with 13 bases lying between them. The table came from immunoSEQ multiplex PCR; TCRdb's copy has only in-frame clones and leaves some out. Here the sample spans some 130,000 clones, around 92% being singletons. V is TRBV5-1 and J is TRBJ1-1; D gene unclear. This sequence was found in a woman aged 45 to 65 in good health. The sample comprised blood. Written as DNA, the CDR3 is TGCGCCAGCAGCTTGGGGGTAGGACGGTCGAACACTGAAGCTTTCTTT. The encoded protein is CASSLGVGRSNTEAFF.